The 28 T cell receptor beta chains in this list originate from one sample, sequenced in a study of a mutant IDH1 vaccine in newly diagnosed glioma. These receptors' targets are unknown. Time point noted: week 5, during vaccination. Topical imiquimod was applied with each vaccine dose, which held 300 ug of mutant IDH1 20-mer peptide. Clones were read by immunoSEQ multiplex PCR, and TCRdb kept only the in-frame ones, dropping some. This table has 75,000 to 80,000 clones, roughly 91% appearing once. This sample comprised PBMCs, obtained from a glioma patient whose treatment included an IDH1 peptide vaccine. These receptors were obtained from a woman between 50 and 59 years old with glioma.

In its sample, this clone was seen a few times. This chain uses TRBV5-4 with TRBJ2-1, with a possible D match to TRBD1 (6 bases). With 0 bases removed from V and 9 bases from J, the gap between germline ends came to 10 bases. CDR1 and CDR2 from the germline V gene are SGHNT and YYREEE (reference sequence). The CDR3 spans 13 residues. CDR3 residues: CASSLDRDGEQFF. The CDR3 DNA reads TGTGCCAGCAGCTTGGACAGGGATGGTGAGCAGTTCTTC.

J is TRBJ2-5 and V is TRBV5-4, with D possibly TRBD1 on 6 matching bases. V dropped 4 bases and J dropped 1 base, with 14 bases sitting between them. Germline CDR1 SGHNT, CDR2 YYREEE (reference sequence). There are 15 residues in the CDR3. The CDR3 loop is CASSPTTGFQETQYF. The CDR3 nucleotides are TGTGCCAGCAGCCCGACCACAGGGTTCCAAGAGACCCAGTACTTC.

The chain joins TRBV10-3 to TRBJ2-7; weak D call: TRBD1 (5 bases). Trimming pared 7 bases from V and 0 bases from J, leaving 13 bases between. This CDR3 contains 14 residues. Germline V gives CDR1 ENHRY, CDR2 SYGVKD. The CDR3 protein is CAINWQGSSYEQYF. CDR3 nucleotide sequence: TGTGCCATCAATTGGCAGGGTAGCTCCTACGAGCAGTACTTC.

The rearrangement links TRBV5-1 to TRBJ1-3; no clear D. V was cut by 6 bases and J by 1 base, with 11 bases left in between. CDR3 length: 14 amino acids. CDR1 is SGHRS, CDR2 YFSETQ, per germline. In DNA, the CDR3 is TGCGCCAGCACTGTAGGTGGTTCTGGAAACACCATATATTTT. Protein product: CASTVGGSGNTIYF.

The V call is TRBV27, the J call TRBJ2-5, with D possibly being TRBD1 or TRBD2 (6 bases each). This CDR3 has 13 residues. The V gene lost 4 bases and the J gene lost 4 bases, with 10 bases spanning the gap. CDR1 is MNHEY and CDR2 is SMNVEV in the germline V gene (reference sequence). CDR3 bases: TGTGCCAGCAGTTGGGGGGCAGGAGAGACCCAGTACTTC. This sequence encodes CASSWGAGETQYF.

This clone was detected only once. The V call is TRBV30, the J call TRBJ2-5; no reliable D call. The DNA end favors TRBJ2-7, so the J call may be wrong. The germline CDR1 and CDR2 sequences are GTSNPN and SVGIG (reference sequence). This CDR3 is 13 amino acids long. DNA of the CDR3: TGTGCCTGGACCCCCGGGTCCCAGGACGAGCAGTACTTC. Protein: CAWTPGSQDEQYF.

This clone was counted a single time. The DNA for the CDR3 is TGTGCCAGCAGCTTGGTGGGACAGCTGGCAGATACGCAGTATTTT. Translating gives CASSLVGQLADTQYF. The chain carries TRBV5-6 and TRBJ2-3, with 7 nucleotides matching TRBD1. The CDR3 has 15 residues. The germline gives CDR1 SGHDT, CDR2 YYEEEE. The junction had 5 bases not matched to a gene; V was cut back by 0 bases and J by 4 bases.

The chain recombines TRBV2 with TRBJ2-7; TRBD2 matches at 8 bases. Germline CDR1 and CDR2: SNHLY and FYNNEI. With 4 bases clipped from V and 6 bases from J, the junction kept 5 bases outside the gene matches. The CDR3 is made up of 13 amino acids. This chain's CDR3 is CASSAGAGGEQYF. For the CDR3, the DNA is TGTGCCAGCAGTGCCGGCGCGGGGGGCGAGCAGTACTTC.

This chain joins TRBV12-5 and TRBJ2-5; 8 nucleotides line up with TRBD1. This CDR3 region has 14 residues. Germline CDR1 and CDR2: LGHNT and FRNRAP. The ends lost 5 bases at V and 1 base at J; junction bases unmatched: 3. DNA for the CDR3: TGTGCTAGTGGTCAGGGACAGGTCCAAGAGACCCAGTACTTC. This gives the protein CASGQGQVQETQYF.

CDR3 protein: CASSERDRGLIGYGYTF. The DNA for the CDR3 is TGTGCCAGCAGTGAACGGGACAGGGGGCTCATAGGCTATGGCTACACCTTC. This rearrangement joins TRBV6-1 to TRBJ1-2, with 12 bases identical to TRBD1. CDR3 length: 17 residues. Germline V gene sequence: CDR1 MNHNS, CDR2 SASEGT. The J segment lost 4 bases and the V segment lost 2 bases, leaving 8 bases of the junction unmatched.

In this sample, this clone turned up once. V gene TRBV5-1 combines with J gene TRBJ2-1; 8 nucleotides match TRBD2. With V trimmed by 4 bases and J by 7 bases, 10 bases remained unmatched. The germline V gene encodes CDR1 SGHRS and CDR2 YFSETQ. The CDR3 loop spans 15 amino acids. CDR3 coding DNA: TGCGCCAGCAGCCTTATAGCGGGAAAGGAGAATGAGCAGTTCTTC. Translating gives CASSLIAGKENEQFF.

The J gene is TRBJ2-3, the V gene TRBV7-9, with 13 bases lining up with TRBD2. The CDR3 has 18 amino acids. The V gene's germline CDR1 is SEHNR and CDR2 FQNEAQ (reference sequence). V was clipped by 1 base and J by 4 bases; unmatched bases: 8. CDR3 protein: CASSLGGLAGVVADTQYF. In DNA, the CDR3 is TGTGCCAGCAGCTTAGGCGGACTAGCGGGAGTCGTGGCAGATACGCAGTATTTT.

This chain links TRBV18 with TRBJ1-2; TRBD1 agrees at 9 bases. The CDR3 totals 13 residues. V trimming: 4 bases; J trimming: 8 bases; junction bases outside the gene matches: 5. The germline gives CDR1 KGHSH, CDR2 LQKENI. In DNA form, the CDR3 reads TGTGCCAGCTCACGGGGACAGGGCGAGGGCTACACCTTC. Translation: CASSRGQGEGYTF.

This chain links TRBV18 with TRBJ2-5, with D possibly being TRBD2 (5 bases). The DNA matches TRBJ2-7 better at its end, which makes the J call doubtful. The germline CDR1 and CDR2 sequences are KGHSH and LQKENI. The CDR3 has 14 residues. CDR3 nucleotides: TGTGCCAGCTCACCCACGGACGGGGCCTACGAGCAGTACTTC. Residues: CASSPTDGAYEQYF.

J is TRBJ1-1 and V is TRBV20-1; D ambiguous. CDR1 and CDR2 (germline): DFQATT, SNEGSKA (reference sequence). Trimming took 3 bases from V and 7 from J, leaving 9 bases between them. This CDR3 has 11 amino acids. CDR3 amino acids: CSASTRLEAFF. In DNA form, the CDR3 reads TGCAGTGCTAGTACCAGGCTTGAAGCTTTCTTT.

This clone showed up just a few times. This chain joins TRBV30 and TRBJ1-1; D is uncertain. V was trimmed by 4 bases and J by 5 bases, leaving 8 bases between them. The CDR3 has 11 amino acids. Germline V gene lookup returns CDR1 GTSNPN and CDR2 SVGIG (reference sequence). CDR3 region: CAWKRETEAFF. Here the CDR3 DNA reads TGTGCCTGGAAGAGGGAAACTGAAGCTTTCTTT.

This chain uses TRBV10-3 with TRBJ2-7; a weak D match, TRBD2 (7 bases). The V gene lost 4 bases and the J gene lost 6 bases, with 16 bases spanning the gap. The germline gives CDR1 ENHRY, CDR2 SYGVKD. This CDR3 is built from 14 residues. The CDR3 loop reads CAISGGGRAFEQYF. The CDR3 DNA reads TGTGCCATCAGTGGAGGGGGGAGGGCCTTCGAGCAGTACTTC.

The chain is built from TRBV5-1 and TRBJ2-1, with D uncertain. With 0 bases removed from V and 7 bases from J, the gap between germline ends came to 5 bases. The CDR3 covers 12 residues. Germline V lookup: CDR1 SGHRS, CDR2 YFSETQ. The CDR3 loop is CASSLGVNEQFF. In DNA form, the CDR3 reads TGCGCCAGCAGCTTGGGGGTGAATGAGCAGTTCTTC.

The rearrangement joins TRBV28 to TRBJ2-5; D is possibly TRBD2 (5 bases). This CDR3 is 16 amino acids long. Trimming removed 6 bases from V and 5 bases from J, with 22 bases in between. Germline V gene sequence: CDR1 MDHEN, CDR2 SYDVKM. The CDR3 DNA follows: TGTGCCAGCAGCACCGTCCCTCAACTAGGAGCGGAGACCCAGTACTTC. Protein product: CASSTVPQLGAETQYF. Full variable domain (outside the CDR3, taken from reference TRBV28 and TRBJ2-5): DVKVTQSSRYLVKRTGEKVFLECVQDMDHENMFWYRQDPGLGLRLIYFSYDVKMKEKGDIPEGYSVSREKKERFSLILESASTNQTSMYLCASSTVPQLGAETQYFGPGTRLLVL.

The CDR3 loop is CASSGSHYGYTF. The CDR3 DNA follows: TGCGCCAGCAGCGGTTCCCACTATGGCTACACCTTC. The chain recombines TRBV5-1 with TRBJ1-2; no firm D call. CDR1 and CDR2 (germline): SGHRS, YFSETQ. The CDR3 totals 12 residues. The germline V and J ends were trimmed by 4 bases and 3 bases, with 7 bases remaining between them.

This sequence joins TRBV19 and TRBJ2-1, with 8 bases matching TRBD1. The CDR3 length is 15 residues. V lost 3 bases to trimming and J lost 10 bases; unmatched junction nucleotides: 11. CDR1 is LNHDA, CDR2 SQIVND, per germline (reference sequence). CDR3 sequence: CASSIRAGGSGEQFF. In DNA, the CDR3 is TGTGCCAGTAGTATTCGGGCAGGGGGCTCAGGGGAGCAGTTCTTC.

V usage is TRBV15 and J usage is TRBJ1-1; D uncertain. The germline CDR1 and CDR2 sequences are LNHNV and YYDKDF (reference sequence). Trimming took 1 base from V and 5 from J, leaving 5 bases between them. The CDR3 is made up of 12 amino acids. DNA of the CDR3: TGTGCCACCAGCAGAGGCATAACTGAAGCTTTCTTT. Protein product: CATSRGITEAFF.

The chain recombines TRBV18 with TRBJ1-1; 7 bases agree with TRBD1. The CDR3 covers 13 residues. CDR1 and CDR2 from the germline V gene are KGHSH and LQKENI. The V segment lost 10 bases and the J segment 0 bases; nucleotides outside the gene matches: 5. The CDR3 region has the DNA TGTGCCAAAAAACAGGGGATGAACACTGAAGCTTTCTTT. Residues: CAKKQGMNTEAFF.

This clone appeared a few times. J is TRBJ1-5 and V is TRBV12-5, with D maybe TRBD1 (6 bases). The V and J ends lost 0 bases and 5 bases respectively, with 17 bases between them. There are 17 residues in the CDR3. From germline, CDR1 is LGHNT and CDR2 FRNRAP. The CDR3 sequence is CASGLVHSFGGHQPQHF. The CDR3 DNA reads TGTGCTAGTGGTTTGGTACATAGCTTCGGGGGGCATCAGCCCCAGCATTTT.

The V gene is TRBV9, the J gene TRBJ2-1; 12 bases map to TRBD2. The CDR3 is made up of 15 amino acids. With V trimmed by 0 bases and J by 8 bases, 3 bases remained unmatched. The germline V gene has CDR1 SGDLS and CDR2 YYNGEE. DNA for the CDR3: TGTGCCAGCAGCGTAGGACTAGCGGGAGACGATGAGCAGTTCTTC. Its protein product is CASSVGLAGDDEQFF.

The CDR3 bases are TGTGCCAGCAGCTCGATGGGGACAGGGGATAGCACAGATACGCAGTATTTT. It encodes CASSSMGTGDSTDTQYF. The genes are TRBV5-4 and TRBJ2-3; 10 bases are shared with TRBD1. V shed 3 bases and J 0 bases; nucleotides not matched to a gene: 7. The CDR3 length is 17 residues. The germline V gene has CDR1 SGHNT and CDR2 YYREEE (reference sequence).

This CDR3 reads CASSYSSGQGNGYTF. CDR3 coding DNA: TGTGCCAGCAGTTACTCGTCGGGCCAGGGCAATGGCTACACCTTC. This rearrangement joins TRBV6-5 to TRBJ1-2; tentatively, D is TRBD1 (5 bases). This CDR3 contains 15 residues. Germline V lookup: CDR1 MNHEY, CDR2 SVGAGI. Trimming stripped 0 bases from V and 6 bases from J, with 14 bases between.

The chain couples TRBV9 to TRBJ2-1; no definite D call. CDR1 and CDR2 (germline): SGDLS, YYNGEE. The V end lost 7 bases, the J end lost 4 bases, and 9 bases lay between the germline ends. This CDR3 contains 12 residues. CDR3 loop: CASSDSYNEQFF. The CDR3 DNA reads TGTGCCAGCTCCGACTCGTACAATGAGCAGTTCTTC.